This T cell receptor beta chain originates from a study of human T cells and chemical hapten exposure. Study-wide background: Mainly, slight library volume differences in the pool made TCR yields vary.

The time point is: patch test 1, 2 weeks after DPC sensitization. Treatment denoted: therapeutic diphenylcyclopropenone sensitization with weekly scalp DPC. The CDR3 covers 14 residues. Germline assignment: CDR1 DFQATT and CDR2 SNEGSKA (reference sequence). Trimming cost V 5 bases and J 4 bases, with 17 bases left between them. TCRdb redid the calling of the RACE reads with MiXCR, one entry per CDR3 protein. The data show around 150,000 distinct CDR3 sequences, roughly 14% seen once. This specimen was whole blood, taken in connection with sensitization to the hapten diphenylcyclopropenone (DPC). This clonotype was sampled from a woman between 25 and 40 years old with alopecia areata. Some clones in this sample may be carry-over from other donors' samples. The J gene is TRBJ1-1, the V gene TRBV20-1; possibly TRBD1 for D (6 bases). The CDR3 protein is CSAGRDIRGTEAFF. The CDR3 region has the DNA TGCAGTGCTGGCCGGGACATCCGTGGCACTGAAGCTTTCTTT.